These 19 T cell receptor beta chains originate from one sample sequenced in a study of regulatory T cells in long-lasting Graves disease. Time point reported: persistent/refractory GD, antithyroid drugs over 5 years with positive TRAb. The TCR library was prepared using RNA isolated from PBMCs. Through Arm-PCR of CDR3 regions and iRepertoire HTBI primers, TCR beta libraries were built. TCRdb re-analysed the multiplex PCR reads in MiXCR, keeping a single row per CDR3 protein. The table has some 280,000 distinct CDR3 sequences, under 25% seen once; the top ten hold more than 50%. Sequences were derived from peripheral blood mononuclear cells (PBMCs), sampled when the disease was refractory, from a patient treated with antithyroid drugs. These receptors were taken from a female donor with Graves disease.

This clonotype has just a few counts. J is TRBJ2-5 and V is TRBV15; weak D call: TRBD2 (6 bases). Germline loops: CDR1 LNHNV, CDR2 YYDKDF (reference sequence). V dropped 1 base and J dropped 2 bases, with 11 bases sitting between them. CDR3 size: 15 residues. The chain's CDR3 is CATSRAPGLQETQYF. The CDR3 DNA reads TGTGCCACCAGCAGAGCTCCGGGACTGCAAGAGACCCAGTACTTC.

This clonotype came up many times. The rearrangement links TRBV12-3 or TRBV12-4 to TRBJ1-2; D is unresolved. Trimming left V 6 bases short and J 2 bases short, with 16 bases between. This CDR3 is built from 15 residues. The CDR3 nucleotides read TGTGCCAGCAGCACCCCCGGACGGATAAACTATGGCTACACCTTC. It specifies CASSTPGRINYGYTF.

This clonotype was seen ten or more times. The chain links TRBV27 to TRBJ1-2; D remains ambiguous. The V and J ends lost 3 bases and 5 bases respectively, with 16 bases between them. This CDR3 has 15 residues. Germline CDR1 reads MNHEY; CDR2 reads SMNVEV (reference sequence). This chain's CDR3 is CASSLSTSGLYGYTF. The CDR3 nucleotides read TGTGCCAGCAGTTTGTCTACGTCGGGCCTATATGGCTACACCTTC.

Of note for this clonotype: Since a far larger clone is one base different, this is likely a read error. This rearrangement joins TRBV14 to TRBJ1-1; D is unresolved. The DNA end favors TRBJ2-1, so the J call may be wrong. Germline loops: CDR1 SGHDN, CDR2 FVKESK. CDR3 size: 15 residues. The DNA for the CDR3 is TGTGCCAGCAGCCAAGACTACGCCAGCTCCTACGAGCAGTTCTTC. Protein sequence: CASSQDYASSYEQFF.

The genes are TRBV5-5 and TRBJ2-7, with 10 bases aligning to TRBD2. Trimming removed 5 bases from V and 4 bases from J; junction bases left unmatched: 12. This CDR3 spans 16 amino acids. CDR1 and CDR2 (germline): SGHKS, YYEKEE (reference sequence). The CDR3 DNA follows: TGTGCCAGCAGTCCCCAACCCGCGACTAGCGGGTACGAGCAGTACTTC. It codes for CASSPQPATSGYEQYF.

This clonotype was seen many times. The chain recombines TRBV6-5 with TRBJ2-7; 7 bases are a match to TRBD1. CDR3 length: 14 amino acids. The germline gives CDR1 MNHEY, CDR2 SVGAGI. V shed 2 bases and J 3 bases; nucleotides not matched to a gene: 4. CDR3: CASSYIDRVYEQYF. CDR3 nucleotide sequence: TGTGCCAGCAGTTACATCGACAGGGTCTACGAGCAGTACTTC.

This clonotype came up many times. The chain employs TRBV7-8 and TRBJ2-7; D possibly corresponds to TRBD1 (5 bases). Germline V gene data show CDR1 as SGHVS and CDR2 as FQNEAQ. The germline V and J ends were trimmed by 1 base and 2 bases, with 9 bases remaining between them. The CDR3 contains 14 residues. The DNA for the CDR3 is TGTGCCAGCAGCTTAGTACCAGGGACCTACGAGCAGTACTTC. Protein sequence: CASSLVPGTYEQYF.

Of note for this clonotype: A much bigger clone sits one base away, suggesting this may be a read error. The CDR3 does not end in the conserved phenylalanine or tryptophan, so this is likely a read error. The J gene is TRBJ2-2, the V gene TRBV19; 13 bases align to TRBD2. Per germline, CDR1 LNHDA and CDR2 SQIVND (reference sequence). This CDR3 region has 16 residues. J lost 6 bases, V lost 4 bases, and 5 bases had no gene match. DNA for the CDR3: TGTGCCAGTAGTACCGGACTAGCGGGAGCGGCCGGGGAGCTGTTTCTT. Its translation: CASSTGLAGAAGELFL.

This clonotype has at least ten counts. J is TRBJ2-7 and V is TRBV12-3 or TRBV12-4; D is perhaps TRBD1 or TRBD2 (5 bases each). The V end lost 5 bases, the J end lost 4 bases, and 12 bases lay between the germline ends. This CDR3 region has 13 residues. The CDR3 here is CASSRDGRYEQYF. The CDR3 nucleotides are TGTGCCAGCAGTAGGGACGGCAGGTACGAGCAGTACTTC.

This clonotype was detected many times. V usage is TRBV29-1 and J usage is TRBJ1-4; TRBD1 aligns across 9 bases. Germline V gene lookup returns CDR1 SQVTM and CDR2 ANQGSEA. This CDR3 comprises 12 residues. J lost 5 bases, V lost 6 bases, and 1 base had no gene match. The CDR3 DNA reads as TGCAGCGTGGGACAGGGAAATGAAAAACTGTTTTTT. It codes for CSVGQGNEKLFF.

At least ten counts were recorded for this clonotype. The chain employs TRBV2 and TRBJ1-6, with D tentatively TRBD1 (5 bases). Trimming pared 2 bases from V and 9 bases from J, leaving 11 bases between. The germline CDR1 and CDR2 sequences are SNHLY and FYNNEI. The CDR3 runs to 14 residues. As DNA, the CDR3 is TGTGCCAGCAGTGAAACCCAGGGTAGTTCACCCCTCCACTTT. The encoded protein is CASSETQGSSPLHF. Based on the CDR3 plus reference TRBV2 and TRBJ1-6, the full variable domain is EPEVTQTPSHQVTQMGQEVILRCVPISNHLYFYWYRQILGQKVEFLVSFYNNEISEKSEIFDDQFSVERPDGSNFTLKIRSTKLEDSAMYFCASSETQGSSPLHFGNGTRLTVT.

Many counts were recorded for this clonotype. The chain has TRBV7-2 and TRBJ1-3; 7 bases are a match to TRBD1. The CDR3 extends over 14 amino acids. CDR1 is SGHTA and CDR2 is FQGNSA in the germline V gene. V gave up 7 bases and J gave up 0 bases; unmatched junction bases: 3. DNA for the CDR3: TGTGCCAGCACCCCAGGGGGCTCTGGAAACACCATATATTTT. Protein sequence: CASTPGGSGNTIYF.

This clonotype was seen repeatedly, ten times or more. This rearrangement joins TRBV3-1 to TRBJ1-1; D is ambiguous. Trimming left V 1 base short and J 3 bases short, with 6 bases between. Germline-derived CDR1 and CDR2 are LGHDT and YNNKEL (reference sequence). CDR3 length: 13 amino acids. The CDR3 sequence is CASSQGLDTEAFF. The CDR3 coding sequence is TGTGCCAGCAGCCAAGGGCTCGACACTGAAGCTTTCTTT.

This clonotype came up a few times. The chain links TRBV27 to TRBJ2-7; 8 nucleotides line up with TRBD1. The CDR3 contains 15 residues. Germline assignment: CDR1 MNHEY and CDR2 SMNVEV (reference sequence). V shed 5 bases and J 0 bases; nucleotides not matched to a gene: 6. This CDR3 reads CASSDRTGLSYEQYF. The CDR3 nucleotides read TGTGCCAGCAGTGACCGGACAGGGCTCTCCTACGAGCAGTACTTC.

The V and J genes are TRBV5-5 and TRBJ2-7; tentatively, D is TRBD1 (6 bases). CDR3 length: 14 residues. The germline V and J ends were trimmed by 2 bases and 2 bases, with 11 bases remaining between them. Germline V gene sequence: CDR1 SGHKS, CDR2 YYEKEE (reference sequence). As DNA, the CDR3 is TGTGCCAGCAGCTTAGAGAACAGGGCCTACGAGCAGTACTTC. It translates to CASSLENRAYEQYF.

The sample holds a few counts of this clonotype. The V call is TRBV11-2, the J call TRBJ2-7, with 7 bases that match TRBD1. Germline CDR1 reads SGHAT; CDR2 reads FQNNGV. The CDR3 has 15 residues. J gave up 2 bases and V 2 bases, and 6 bases lay outside the gene matches. This chain's CDR3 is CASSLILQGAYEQYF. DNA of the CDR3: TGTGCCAGCAGCTTAATATTGCAGGGGGCCTACGAGCAGTACTTC.

This chain links TRBV19 with TRBJ2-2; D is uncertain. This CDR3 comprises 13 residues. Per the germline V gene, CDR1 is LNHDA and CDR2 is SQIVND (reference sequence). Trimming took 8 bases from V and 1 from J, leaving 8 bases between them. CDR3 sequence (DNA): TGTGCCAGTGGGGTGAGGAACACCGGGGAGCTGTTTTTT. The encoded protein is CASGVRNTGELFF.

This clonotype showed up just a few times. This rearrangement joins TRBV30 to TRBJ1-1, with D unresolved. The CDR3 extends over 13 amino acids. CDR1 is GTSNPN and CDR2 is SVGIG in the germline V gene (reference sequence). The V end was cut by 4 bases, the J end by 1 base, with 10 bases between. The CDR3 sequence: CAWTGGRNTEAFF. The CDR3 nucleotides read TGTGCCTGGACCGGCGGCAGGAACACTGAAGCTTTCTTT.

This clonotype was seen a handful of times. The chain recombines TRBV20-1 with TRBJ2-2; D is tentatively TRBD1 or TRBD2 (5 bases each). In germline, CDR1 is DFQATT, CDR2 SNEGSKA (reference sequence). CDR3 length equals 13 residues. Trimming removed 4 bases from V and 5 bases from J, with 11 bases in between. The chain's CDR3 is CSAIGAFTGELFF. CDR3 DNA: TGCAGTGCTATCGGGGCTTTTACCGGGGAGCTGTTTTTT.